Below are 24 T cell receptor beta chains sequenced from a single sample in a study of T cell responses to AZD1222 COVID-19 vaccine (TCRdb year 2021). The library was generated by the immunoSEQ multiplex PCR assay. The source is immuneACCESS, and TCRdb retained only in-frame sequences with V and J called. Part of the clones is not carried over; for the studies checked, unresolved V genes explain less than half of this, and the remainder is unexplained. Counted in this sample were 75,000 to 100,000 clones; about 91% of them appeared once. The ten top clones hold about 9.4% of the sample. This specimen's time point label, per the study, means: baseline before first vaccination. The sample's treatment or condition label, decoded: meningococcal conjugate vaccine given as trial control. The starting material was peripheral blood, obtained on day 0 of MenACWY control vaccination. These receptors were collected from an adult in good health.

As DNA, the CDR3 is TGTGCCAGCAGTTACTCCACTAGCCAGACCCAGTACTTC. It specifies CASSYSTSQTQYF. The chain carries TRBV6-5 and TRBJ2-5, with D perhaps matching TRBD2 (6 bases). With 0 bases removed from V and 6 bases from J, the gap between germline ends came to 8 bases. Germline V gives CDR1 MNHEY, CDR2 SVGAGI. The CDR3 sequence is 13 residues long.

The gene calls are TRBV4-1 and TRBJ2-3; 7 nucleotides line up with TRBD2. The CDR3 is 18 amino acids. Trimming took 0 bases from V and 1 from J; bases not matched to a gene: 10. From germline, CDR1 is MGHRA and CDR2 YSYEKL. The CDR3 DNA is TGCGCCAGCAGCCAAGATAAACGACGGACTAGGGGCACAGATACGCAGTATTTT. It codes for CASSQDKRRTRGTDTQYF.

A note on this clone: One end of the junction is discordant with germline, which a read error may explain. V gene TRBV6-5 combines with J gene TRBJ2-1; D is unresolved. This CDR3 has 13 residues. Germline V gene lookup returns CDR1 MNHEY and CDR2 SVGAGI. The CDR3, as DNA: TGTGCCAGCAGATACTCATCGGCCAATGAGCAGTTCTTC. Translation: CASRYSSANEQFF.

The CDR3 is CAWTAGWVNGKAFF. CDR3 in DNA: TGTGCCTGGACTGCGGGATGGGTGAATGGTAAAGCTTTCTTT. The V and J genes are TRBV30 and TRBJ1-1; D call uncertain. From germline, CDR1 is GTSNPN and CDR2 SVGIG (reference sequence). This CDR3 spans 14 amino acids. The ends were cut back, 4 bases at V and 9 bases at J, with 21 bases in the middle.

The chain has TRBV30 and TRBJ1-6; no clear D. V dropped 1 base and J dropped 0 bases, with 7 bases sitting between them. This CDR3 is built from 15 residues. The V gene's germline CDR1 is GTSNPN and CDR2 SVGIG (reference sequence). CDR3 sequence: CAWSGGSSYNSPLHF. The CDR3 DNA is TGTGCCTGGAGTGGCGGGAGCTCCTATAATTCACCCCTCCACTTT.

The CDR3 region has the DNA TGTGCTAGTGGTTTGGTATTCGGAGTACCGGGACTAGGCGATGAGCAGTTCTTC. It translates to CASGLVFGVPGLGDEQFF. This sequence joins TRBV12-5 and TRBJ2-1; 8 nucleotides align to TRBD2. Germline-derived CDR1 and CDR2 are LGHNT and FRNRAP. The V gene end was trimmed by 0 bases and the J gene end by 8 bases; junction bases not matched to a gene: 15. This CDR3 is built from 18 residues.

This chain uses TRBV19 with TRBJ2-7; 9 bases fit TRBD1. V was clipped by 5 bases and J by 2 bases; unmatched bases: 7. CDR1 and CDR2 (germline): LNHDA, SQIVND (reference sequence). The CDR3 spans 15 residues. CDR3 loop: CASSPGTGSTYEQYF. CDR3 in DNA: TGTGCCAGTAGTCCCGGGACAGGGAGTACCTACGAGCAGTACTTC.

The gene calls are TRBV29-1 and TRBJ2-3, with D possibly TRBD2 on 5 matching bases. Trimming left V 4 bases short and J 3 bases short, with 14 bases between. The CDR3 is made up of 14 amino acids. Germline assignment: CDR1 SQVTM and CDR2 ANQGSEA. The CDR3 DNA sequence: TGCAGCGTTGCTGGTCCGGGGAAAACAGATACGCAGTATTTT. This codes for CSVAGPGKTDTQYF.

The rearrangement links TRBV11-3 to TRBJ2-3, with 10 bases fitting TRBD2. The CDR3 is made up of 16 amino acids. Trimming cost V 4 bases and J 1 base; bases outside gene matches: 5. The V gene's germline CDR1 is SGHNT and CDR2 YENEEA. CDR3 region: CASSSGGTSGTDTQYF. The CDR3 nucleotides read TGTGCCAGCAGCTCCGGGGGGACTAGCGGCACAGATACGCAGTATTTT.

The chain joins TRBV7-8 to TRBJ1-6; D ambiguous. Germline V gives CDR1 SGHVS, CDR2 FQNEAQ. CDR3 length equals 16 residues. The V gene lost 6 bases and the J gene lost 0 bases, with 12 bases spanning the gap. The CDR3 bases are TGTGCCAGCAGGCAGGAAGGCTACTCCTATAATTCACCCCTCCACTTT. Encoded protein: CASRQEGYSYNSPLHF.

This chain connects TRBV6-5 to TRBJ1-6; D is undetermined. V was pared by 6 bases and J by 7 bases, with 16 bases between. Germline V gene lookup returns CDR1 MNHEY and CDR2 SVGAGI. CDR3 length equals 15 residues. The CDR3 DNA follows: TGTGCCAGCAGCCCCAATCTGGACGGGAATTCACCCCTCCACTTT. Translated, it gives CASSPNLDGNSPLHF.

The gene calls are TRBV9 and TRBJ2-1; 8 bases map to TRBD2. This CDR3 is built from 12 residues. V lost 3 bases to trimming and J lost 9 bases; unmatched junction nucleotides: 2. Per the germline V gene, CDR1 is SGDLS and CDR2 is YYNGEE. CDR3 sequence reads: CASSGLALEQFF. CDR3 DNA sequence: TGTGCCAGCAGCGGACTAGCGCTTGAGCAGTTCTTC. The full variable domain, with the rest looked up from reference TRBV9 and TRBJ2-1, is DSGVTQTPKHLITATGQRVTLRCSPRSGDLSVYWYQQSLDQGLQFLIQYYNGEERAKGNILERFSAQQFPDLHSELNLSSLELGDSALYFCASSGLALEQFFGPGTRLTVL.

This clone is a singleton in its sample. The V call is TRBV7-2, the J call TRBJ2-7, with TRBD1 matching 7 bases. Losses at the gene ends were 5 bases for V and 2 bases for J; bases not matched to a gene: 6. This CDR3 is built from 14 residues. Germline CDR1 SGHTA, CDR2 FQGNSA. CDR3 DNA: TGTGCCAGCAGCGTTCGGACAGGTACCTACGAGCAGTACTTC. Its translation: CASSVRTGTYEQYF.

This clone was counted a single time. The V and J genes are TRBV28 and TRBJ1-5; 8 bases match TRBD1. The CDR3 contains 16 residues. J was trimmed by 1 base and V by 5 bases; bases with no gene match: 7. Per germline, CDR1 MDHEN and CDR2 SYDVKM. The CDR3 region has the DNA TGTGCCAGCAGTCCCAGGACAGGGTGGAGCAATCAGCCCCAGCATTTT. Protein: CASSPRTGWSNQPQHF.

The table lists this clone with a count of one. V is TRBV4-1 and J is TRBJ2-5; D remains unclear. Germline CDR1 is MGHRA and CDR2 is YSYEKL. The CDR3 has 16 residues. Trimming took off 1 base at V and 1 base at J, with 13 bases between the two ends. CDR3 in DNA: TGCGCCAGCAGCCAAGGGCCACCAACCCTCCAAGAGACCCAGTACTTC. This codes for CASSQGPPTLQETQYF.

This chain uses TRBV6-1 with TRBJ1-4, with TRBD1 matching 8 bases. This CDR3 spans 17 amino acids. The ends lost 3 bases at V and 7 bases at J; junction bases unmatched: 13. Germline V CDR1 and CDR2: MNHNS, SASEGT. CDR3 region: CASSDNRGTDKLEKLFF. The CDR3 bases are TGTGCCAGCAGTGATAACAGGGGGACGGACAAACTTGAAAAACTGTTTTTT.

The CDR3 DNA reads TGTGCCAGCAGCTTAAGCAGGGCGGGGAGGACTGAAGCTTTCTTT. Its protein is CASSLSRAGRTEAFF. This chain links TRBV7-3 with TRBJ1-1; perhaps TRBD1 as D (5 bases). The germline V gene has CDR1 SGHTA and CDR2 FQGTGA. V was pared by 1 base and J by 5 bases, with 14 bases between. The CDR3 length is 15 residues.

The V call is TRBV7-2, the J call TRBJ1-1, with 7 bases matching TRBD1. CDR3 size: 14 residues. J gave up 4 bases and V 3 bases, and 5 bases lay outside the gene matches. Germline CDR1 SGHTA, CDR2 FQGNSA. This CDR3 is CASSLGGTVTEAFF. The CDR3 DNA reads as TGTGCCAGCAGCTTGGGGGGGACAGTCACTGAAGCTTTCTTT. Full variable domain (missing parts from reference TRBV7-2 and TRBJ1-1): GAGVSQSPSNKVTEKGKDVELRCDPISGHTALYWYRQSLGQGLEFLIYFQGNSAPDKSGLPSDRFSAERTGGSVSTLTIQRTQQEDSAVYLCASSLGGTVTEAFFGQGTRLTVV.

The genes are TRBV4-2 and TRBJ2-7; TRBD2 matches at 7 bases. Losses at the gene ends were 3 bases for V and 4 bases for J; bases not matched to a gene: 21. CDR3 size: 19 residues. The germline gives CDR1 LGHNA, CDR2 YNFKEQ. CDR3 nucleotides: TGTGCCAGCAGCCACGACCCCTATGGAGTCGGGAGGACCCTTTACGAGCAGTACTTC. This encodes CASSHDPYGVGRTLYEQYF.

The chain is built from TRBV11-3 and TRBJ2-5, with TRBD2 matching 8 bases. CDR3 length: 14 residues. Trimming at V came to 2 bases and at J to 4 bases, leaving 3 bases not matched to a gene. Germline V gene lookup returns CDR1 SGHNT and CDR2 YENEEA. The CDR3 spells CASSLSRGAETQYF. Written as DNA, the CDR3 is TGTGCCAGCAGCTTATCGCGGGGGGCAGAGACCCAGTACTTC.

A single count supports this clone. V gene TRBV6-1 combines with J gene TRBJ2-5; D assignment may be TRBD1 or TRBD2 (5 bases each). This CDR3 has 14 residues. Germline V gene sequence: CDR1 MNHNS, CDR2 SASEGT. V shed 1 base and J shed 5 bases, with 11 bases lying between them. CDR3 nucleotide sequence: TGTGCCAGCAGTGAAGGGGGCGGGTGGGAGACCCAGTACTTC. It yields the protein CASSEGGGWETQYF.

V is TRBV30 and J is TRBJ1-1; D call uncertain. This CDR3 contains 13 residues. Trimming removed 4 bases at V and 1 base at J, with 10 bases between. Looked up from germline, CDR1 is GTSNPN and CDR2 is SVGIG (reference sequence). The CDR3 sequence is CAWNRFSNTEAFF. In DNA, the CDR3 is TGTGCCTGGAATCGATTTTCGAACACTGAAGCTTTCTTT.

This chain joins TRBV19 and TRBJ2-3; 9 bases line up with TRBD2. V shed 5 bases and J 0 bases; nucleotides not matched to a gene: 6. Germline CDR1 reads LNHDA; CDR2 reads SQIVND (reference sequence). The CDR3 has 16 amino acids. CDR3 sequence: CASSSTSGFSTDTQYF. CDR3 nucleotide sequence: TGTGCCAGTAGTTCGACTAGCGGCTTTAGCACAGATACGCAGTATTTT. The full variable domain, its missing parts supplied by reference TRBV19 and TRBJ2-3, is DGGITQSPKYLFRKEGQNVTLSCEQNLNHDAMYWYRQDPGQGLRLIYYSQIVNDFQKGDIAEGYSVSREKKESFPLTVTSAQKNPTAFYLCASSSTSGFSTDTQYFGPGTRLTVL.

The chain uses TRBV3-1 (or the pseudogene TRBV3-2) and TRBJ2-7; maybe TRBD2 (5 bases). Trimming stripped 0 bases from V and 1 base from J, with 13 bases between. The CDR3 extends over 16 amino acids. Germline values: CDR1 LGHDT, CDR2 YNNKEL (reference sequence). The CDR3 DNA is TGTGCCAGCAGCCAAGATTGGGCTAGCAGGTCCTACGAGCAGTACTTC. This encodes CASSQDWASRSYEQYF.